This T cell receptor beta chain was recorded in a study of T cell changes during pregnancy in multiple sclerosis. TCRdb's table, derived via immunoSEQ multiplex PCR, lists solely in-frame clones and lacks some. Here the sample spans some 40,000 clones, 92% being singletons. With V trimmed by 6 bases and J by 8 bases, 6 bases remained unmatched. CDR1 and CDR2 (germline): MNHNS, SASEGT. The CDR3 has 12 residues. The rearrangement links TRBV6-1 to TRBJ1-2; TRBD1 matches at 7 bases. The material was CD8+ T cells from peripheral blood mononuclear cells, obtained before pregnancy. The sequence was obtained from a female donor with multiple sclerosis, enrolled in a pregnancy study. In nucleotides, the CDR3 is TGTGCCAGCAGATACAGGGGCTGGGGCTACACCTTC. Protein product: CASRYRGWGYTF.